Listed here is a single TCR beta chain. In the original processing: Reference gene primer amplification gave nucleated cell count estimates. The data were produced by immunoSEQ multiplex PCR, yet TCRdb's version contains in-frame clones alone and is incomplete. That table is the source of V, J and clone size, and D and trimming were worked out from the DNA. This table has about 210,000 clones, 82% appearing once. These data originate in a study of blood T cell repertoires in COVID-19. At the level of the study: Samples came from the United States, Italy and Spain, spanning acute and convalescent COVID-19. T cells, B-cell-depleted T cells, or PBMCs provided the cDNA or gDNA that served as material.

Trimming stripped 5 bases from V and 5 bases from J, with 15 bases between. From germline, CDR1 is SEHNR and CDR2 FQNEAQ (reference sequence). There are 14 residues in the CDR3. This TCR came from a woman aged 40-49 years with acute or convalescent COVID-19. This chain links TRBV7-9 with TRBJ2-5, with D tentatively TRBD2 (6 bases). Sequenced material: peripheral blood. As DNA, the CDR3 is TGTGCCAGCAGCAAAACGGGAGCCGGGGAGACCCAGTACTTC. It translates to CASSKTGAGETQYF.